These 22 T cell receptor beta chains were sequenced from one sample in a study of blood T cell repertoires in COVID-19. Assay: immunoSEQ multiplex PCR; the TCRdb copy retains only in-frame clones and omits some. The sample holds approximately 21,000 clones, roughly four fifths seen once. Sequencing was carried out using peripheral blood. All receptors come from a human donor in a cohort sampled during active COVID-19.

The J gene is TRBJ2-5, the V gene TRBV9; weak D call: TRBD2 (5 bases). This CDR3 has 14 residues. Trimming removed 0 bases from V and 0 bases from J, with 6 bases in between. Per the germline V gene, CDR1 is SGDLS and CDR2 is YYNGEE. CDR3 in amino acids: CASSVAGYQETQYF. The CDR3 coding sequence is TGTGCCAGCAGCGTAGCGGGGTACCAAGAGACCCAGTACTTC.

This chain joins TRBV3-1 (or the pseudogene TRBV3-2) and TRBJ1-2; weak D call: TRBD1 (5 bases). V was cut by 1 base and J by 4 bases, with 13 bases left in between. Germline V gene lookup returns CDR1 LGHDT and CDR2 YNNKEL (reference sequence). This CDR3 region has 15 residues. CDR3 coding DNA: TGTGCCAGCAGCCAAGGGTCCGACAGTCCCTATGGCTACACCTTC. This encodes CASSQGSDSPYGYTF.

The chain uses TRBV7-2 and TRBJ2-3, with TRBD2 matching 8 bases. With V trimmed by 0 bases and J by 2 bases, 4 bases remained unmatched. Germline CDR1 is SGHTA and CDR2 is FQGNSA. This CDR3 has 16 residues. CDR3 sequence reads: CASSLASGGFTDTQYF. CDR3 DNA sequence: TGTGCCAGCAGCTTAGCCAGCGGGGGTTTCACAGATACGCAGTATTTT. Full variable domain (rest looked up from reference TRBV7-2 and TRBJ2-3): GAGVSQSPSNKVTEKGKDVELRCDPISGHTALYWYRQSLGQGLEFLIYFQGNSAPDKSGLPSDRFSAERTGGSVSTLTIQRTQQEDSAVYLCASSLASGGFTDTQYFGPGTRLTVL.

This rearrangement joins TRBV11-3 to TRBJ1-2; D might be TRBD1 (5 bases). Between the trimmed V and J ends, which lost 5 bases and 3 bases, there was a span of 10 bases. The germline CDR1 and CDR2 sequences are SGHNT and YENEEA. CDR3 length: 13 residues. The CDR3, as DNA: TGTGCCAGCAGCCCCGACAGCGACTATGGCTACACCTTC. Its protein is CASSPDSDYGYTF.

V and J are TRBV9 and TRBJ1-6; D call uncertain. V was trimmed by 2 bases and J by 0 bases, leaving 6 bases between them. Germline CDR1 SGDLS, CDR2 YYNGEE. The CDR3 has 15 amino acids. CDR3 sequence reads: CASSVSSSYNSPLHF. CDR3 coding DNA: TGTGCCAGCAGCGTCTCTAGCTCCTATAATTCACCCCTCCACTTT.

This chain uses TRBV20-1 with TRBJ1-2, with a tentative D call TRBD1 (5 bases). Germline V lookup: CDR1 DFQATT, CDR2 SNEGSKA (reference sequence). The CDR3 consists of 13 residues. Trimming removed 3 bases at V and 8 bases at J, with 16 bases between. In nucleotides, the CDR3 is TGCAGTGCTAGTAGGGGATTAGTTACAGGCTACACCTTC. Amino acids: CSASRGLVTGYTF.

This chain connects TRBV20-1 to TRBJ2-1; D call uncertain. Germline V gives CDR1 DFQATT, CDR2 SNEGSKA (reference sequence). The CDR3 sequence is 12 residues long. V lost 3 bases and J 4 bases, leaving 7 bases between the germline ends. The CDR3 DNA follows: TGCAGTGCTAGTCTGCGGTACAATGAGCAGTTCTTC. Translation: CSASLRYNEQFF.

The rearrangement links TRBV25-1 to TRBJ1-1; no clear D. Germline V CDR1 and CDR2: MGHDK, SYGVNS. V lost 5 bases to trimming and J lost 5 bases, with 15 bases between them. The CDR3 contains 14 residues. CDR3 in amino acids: CASSRSPGDTEAFF. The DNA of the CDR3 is TGTGCCAGCAGTCGCAGTCCTGGTGATACTGAAGCTTTCTTT.

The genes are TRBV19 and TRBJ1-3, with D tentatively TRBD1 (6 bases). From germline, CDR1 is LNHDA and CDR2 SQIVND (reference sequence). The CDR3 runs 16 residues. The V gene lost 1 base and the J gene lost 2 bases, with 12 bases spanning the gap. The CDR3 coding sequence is TGTGCCAGTAGTATAGGATCCAGGGGAACTGGAAACACCATATATTTT. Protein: CASSIGSRGTGNTIYF. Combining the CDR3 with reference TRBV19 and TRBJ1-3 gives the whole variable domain DGGITQSPKYLFRKEGQNVTLSCEQNLNHDAMYWYRQDPGQGLRLIYYSQIVNDFQKGDIAEGYSVSREKKESFPLTVTSAQKNPTAFYLCASSIGSRGTGNTIYFGEGSWLTVV.

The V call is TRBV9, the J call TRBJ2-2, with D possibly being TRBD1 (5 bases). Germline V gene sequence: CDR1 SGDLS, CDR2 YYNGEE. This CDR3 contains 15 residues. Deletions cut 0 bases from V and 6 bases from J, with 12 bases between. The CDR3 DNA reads TGTGCCAGCAGCGTAGAAAGGGGTCTCCCCGGGGAGCTGTTTTTT. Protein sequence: CASSVERGLPGELFF.

The CDR3 region has the DNA TGTGCCAGCAGCAGACGGCCGGCGGGGGCTAGCACAGATACGCAGTATTTT. Translated: CASSRRPAGASTDTQYF. The chain uses TRBV14 and TRBJ2-3; TRBD2 is a possible D gene (7 bases). CDR1 is SGHDN and CDR2 is FVKESK in the germline V gene. There are 17 residues in the CDR3. V was trimmed by 5 bases and J by 0 bases, leaving 18 bases between them.

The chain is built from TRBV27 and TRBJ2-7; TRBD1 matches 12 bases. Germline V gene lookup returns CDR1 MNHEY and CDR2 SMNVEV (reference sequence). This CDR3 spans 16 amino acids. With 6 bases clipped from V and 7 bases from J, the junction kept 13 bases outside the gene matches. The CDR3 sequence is CASRPLAGQGAGEQYF. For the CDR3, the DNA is TGTGCCAGCAGGCCCCTAGCGGGACAGGGGGCGGGAGAGCAGTACTTC.

The CDR3 region is CASRGQGGFVLGFGEQFF. CDR3 coding DNA: TGCGCCAGCAGGGGACAGGGTGGGTTCGTTCTGGGGTTCGGTGAGCAGTTCTTC. The chain carries TRBV10-2 and TRBJ2-1; 9 positions agree with TRBD1. The germline V gene has CDR1 WSHSY and CDR2 SAAADI. This CDR3 is built from 18 residues. Trimming took 6 bases from V and 9 from J; bases not matched to a gene: 21.

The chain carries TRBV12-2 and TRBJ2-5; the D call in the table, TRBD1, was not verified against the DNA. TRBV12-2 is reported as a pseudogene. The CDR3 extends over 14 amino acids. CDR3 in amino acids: CASRRRDIEETQYF. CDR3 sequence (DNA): TGTGCAAGTCGCAGACGGGACATAGAAGAGACCCAGTACTTC.

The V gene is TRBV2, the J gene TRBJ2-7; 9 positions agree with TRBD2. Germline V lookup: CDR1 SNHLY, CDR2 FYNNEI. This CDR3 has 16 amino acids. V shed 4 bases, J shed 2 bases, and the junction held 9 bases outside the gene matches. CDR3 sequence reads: CASSGHTSGLAYEQYF. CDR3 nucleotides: TGTGCCAGCAGTGGACACACTAGCGGGTTGGCCTACGAGCAGTACTTC. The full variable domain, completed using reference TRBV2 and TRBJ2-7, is EPEVTQTPSHQVTQMGQEVILRCVPISNHLYFYWYRQILGQKVEFLVSFYNNEISEKSEIFDDQFSVERPDGSNFTLKIRSTKLEDSAMYFCASSGHTSGLAYEQYFGPGTRLTVT.

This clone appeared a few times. DNA for the CDR3: TGTGCCAGCAGCTTGGCCGGACTAGCGGCAAAATCCTACAATGAGCAGTTCTTC. The encoded protein is CASSLAGLAAKSYNEQFF. The chain is built from TRBV5-5 and TRBJ2-1, with TRBD2 identical over 10 bases. Losses at the gene ends were 0 bases for V and 1 base for J; bases not matched to a gene: 7. From germline, CDR1 is SGHKS and CDR2 YYEKEE (reference sequence). CDR3 length: 18 amino acids. The whole variable domain, remainder taken from reference TRBV5-5 and TRBJ2-1, is DAGVTQSPTHLIKTRGQQVTLRCSPISGHKSVSWYQQVLGQGPQFIFQYYEKEERGRGNFPDRFSARQFPNYSSELNVNALLLGDSALYLCASSLAGLAAKSYNEQFFGPGTRLTVL.

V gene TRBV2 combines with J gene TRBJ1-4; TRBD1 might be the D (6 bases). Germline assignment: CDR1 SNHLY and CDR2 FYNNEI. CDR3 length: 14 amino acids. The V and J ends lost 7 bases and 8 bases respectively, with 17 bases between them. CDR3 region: CASMGGGSREKLFF. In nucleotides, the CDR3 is TGTGCCAGCATGGGAGGGGGAAGCAGGGAAAAACTGTTTTTT.

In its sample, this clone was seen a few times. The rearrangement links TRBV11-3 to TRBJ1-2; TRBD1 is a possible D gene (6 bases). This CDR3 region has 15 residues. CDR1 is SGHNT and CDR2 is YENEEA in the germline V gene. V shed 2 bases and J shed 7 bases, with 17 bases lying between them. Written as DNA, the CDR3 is TGTGCCAGCAGCTTAAACAGGAAGACAGGATTTGGCTACACCTTC. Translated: CASSLNRKTGFGYTF.

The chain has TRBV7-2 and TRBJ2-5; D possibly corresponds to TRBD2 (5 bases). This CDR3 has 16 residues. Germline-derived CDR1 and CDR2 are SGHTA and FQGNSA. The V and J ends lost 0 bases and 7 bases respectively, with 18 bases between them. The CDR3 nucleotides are TGTGCCAGCAGCTTAGCGCCCCCGGGAACCGCGGGGACCCAGTACTTC. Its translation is CASSLAPPGTAGTQYF.

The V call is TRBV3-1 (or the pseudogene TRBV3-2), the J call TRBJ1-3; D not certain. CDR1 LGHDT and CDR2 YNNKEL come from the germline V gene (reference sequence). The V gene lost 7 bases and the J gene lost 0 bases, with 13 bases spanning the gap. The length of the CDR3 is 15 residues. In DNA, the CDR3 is TGTGCCAGCACCACACATACCTTCTCTGGAAACACCATATATTTT. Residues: CASTTHTFSGNTIYF.

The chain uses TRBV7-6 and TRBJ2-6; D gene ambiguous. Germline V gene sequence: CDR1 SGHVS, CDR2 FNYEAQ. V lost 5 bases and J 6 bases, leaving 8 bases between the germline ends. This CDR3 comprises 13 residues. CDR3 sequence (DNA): TGTGCCAGCAGCCCTGAGGCGGCCAACGTCCTGACTTTC. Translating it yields CASSPEAANVLTF. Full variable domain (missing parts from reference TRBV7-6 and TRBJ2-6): GAGVSQSPRYKVTKRGQDVALRCDPISGHVSLYWYRQALGQGPEFLTYFNYEAQQDKSGLPNDRFSAERPEGSISTLTIQRTEQRDSAMYRCASSPEAANVLTFGAGSRLTVL.

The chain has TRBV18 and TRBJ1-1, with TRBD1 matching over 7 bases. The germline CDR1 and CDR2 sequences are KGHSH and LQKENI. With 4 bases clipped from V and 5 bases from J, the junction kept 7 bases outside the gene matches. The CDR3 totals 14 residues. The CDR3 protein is CASSRQGMRTEAFF. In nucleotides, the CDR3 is TGTGCCAGCTCACGACAGGGAATGAGGACTGAAGCTTTCTTT.